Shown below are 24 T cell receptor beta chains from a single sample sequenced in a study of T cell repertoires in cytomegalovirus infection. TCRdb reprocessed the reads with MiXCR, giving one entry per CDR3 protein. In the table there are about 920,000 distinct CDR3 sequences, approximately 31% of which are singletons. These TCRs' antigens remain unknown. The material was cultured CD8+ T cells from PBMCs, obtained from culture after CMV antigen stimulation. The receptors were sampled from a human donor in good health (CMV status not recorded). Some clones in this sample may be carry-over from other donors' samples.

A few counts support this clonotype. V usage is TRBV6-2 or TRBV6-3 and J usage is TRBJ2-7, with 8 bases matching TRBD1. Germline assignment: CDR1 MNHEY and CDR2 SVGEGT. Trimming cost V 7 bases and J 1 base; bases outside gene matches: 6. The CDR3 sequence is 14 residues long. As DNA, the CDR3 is TGTGCCAGCACCCCCCGGACAGGGTCCTACGAGCAGTACTTC. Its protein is CASTPRTGSYEQYF.

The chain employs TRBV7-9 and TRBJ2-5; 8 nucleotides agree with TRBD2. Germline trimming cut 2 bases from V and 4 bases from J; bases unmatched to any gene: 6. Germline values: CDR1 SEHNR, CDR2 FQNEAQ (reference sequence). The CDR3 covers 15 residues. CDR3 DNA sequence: TGTGCCAGCAGCTTAAGTAGGACTAGCTTAGAGACCCAGTACTTC. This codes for CASSLSRTSLETQYF.

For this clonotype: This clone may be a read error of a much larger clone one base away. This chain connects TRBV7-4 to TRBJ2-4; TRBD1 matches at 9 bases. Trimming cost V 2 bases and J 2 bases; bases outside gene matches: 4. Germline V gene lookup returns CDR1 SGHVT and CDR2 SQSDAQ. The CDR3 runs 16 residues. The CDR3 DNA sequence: TGTGCCAGCAGCTTAACAGGGGGCGAGACCAAAAACATTCAGTACTTC. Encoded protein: CASSLTGGETKNIQYF.

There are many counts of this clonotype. CDR3 nucleotide sequence: TGTGCCAGCAGCTTTCCCCAACCTGCGGGGGCCTCTAGCACAGATACGCAGTATTTT. Protein product: CASSFPQPAGASSTDTQYF. The genes are TRBV7-6 and TRBJ2-3, with a weak D call TRBD2 (7 bases). Trimming removed 3 bases from V and 0 bases from J, with 22 bases in between. This CDR3 region has 19 residues. The germline CDR1 and CDR2 sequences are SGHVS and FNYEAQ.

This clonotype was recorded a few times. DNA for the CDR3: TGTGCCAGCAGCTCACCCGACAGCCACTACGAGCAGTACGTC. Translating gives CASSSPDSHYEQYV. The J gene is TRBJ2-7, the V gene TRBV11-2, with D possibly being TRBD1 (5 bases). V lost 4 bases to trimming and J lost 3 bases, with 13 bases between them. The CDR3 runs to 14 residues. Per the germline V gene, CDR1 is SGHAT and CDR2 is FQNNGV.

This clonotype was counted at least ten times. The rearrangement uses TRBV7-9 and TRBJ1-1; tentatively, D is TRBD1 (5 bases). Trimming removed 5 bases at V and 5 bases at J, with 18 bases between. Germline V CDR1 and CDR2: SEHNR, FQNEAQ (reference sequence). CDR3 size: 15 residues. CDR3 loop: CASSPPGLGRTEAFF. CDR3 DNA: TGTGCCAGCAGCCCTCCGGGACTGGGTAGAACTGAAGCTTTCTTT.

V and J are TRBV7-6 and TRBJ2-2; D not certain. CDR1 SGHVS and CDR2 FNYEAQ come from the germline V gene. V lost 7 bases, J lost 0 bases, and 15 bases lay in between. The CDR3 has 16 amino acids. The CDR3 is CASNLTAATNTGELFF. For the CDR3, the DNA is TGTGCCAGCAACTTGACGGCAGCAACGAACACCGGGGAGCTGTTTTTT.

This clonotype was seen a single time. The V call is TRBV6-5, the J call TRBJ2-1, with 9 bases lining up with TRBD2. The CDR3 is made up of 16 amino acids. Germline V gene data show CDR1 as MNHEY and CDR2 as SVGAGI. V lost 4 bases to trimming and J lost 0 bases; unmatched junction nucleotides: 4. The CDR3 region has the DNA TGTGCCAGCAGTTCTAGCGGGGTAAGCTCCTACAATGAGCAGTTCTTC. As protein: CASSSSGVSSYNEQFF.

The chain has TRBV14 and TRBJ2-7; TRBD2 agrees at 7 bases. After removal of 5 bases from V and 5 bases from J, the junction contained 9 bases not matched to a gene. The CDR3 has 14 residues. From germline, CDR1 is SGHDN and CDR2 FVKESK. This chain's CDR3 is CASSATGRVHEQYF. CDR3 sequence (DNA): TGTGCCAGCAGCGCCACGGGGAGGGTCCACGAGCAGTACTTC. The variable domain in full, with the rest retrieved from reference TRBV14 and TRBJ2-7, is EAGVTQFPSHSVIEKGQTVTLRCDPISGHDNLYWYRRVMGKEIKFLLHFVKESKQDESGMPNNRFLAERTGGTYSTLKVQPAELEDSGVYFCASSATGRVHEQYFGPGTRLTVT.

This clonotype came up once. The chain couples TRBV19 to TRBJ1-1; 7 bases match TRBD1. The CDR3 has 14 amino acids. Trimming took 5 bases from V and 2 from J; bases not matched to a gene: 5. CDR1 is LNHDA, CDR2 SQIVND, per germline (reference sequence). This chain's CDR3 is CASSWDRQNTEAFF. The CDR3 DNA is TGTGCCAGTAGTTGGGACAGACAAAACACTGAAGCTTTCTTT.

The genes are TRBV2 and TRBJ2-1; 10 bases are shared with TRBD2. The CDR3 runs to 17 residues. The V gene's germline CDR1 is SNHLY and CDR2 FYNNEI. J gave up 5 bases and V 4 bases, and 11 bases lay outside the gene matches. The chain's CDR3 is CASSVGVSGGNNNEQFF. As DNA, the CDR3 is TGTGCCAGCAGTGTCGGGGTTAGCGGGGGGAACAACAATGAGCAGTTCTTC.

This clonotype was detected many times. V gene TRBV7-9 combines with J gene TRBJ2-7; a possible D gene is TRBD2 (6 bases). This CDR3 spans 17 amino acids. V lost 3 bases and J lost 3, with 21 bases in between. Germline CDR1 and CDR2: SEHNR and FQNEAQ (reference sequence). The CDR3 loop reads CASSFDRYRGGVYEQYF. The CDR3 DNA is TGTGCCAGCAGCTTCGACCGATACAGAGGAGGGGTCTACGAGCAGTACTTC.

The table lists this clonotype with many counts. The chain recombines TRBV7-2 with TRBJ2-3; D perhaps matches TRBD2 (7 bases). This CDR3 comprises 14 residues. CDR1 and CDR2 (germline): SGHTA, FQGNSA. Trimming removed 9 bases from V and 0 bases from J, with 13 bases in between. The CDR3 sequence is CASYGGLSTDTQYF. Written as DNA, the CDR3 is TGTGCCAGTTACGGGGGGCTGAGCACAGATACGCAGTATTTT.

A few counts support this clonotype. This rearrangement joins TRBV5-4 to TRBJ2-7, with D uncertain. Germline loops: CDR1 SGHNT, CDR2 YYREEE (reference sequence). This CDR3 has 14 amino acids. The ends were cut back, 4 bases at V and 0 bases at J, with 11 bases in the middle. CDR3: CASSRVPSSYEQYF. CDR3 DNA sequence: TGTGCCAGCAGCCGGGTCCCCAGCTCCTACGAGCAGTACTTC.

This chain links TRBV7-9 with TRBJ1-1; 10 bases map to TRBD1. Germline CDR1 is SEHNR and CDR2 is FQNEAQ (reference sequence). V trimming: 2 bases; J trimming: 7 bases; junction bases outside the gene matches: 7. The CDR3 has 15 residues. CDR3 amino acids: CASSLRTGGGDEAFF. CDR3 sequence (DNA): TGTGCCAGCAGCTTACGGACAGGGGGAGGAGATGAAGCTTTCTTT.

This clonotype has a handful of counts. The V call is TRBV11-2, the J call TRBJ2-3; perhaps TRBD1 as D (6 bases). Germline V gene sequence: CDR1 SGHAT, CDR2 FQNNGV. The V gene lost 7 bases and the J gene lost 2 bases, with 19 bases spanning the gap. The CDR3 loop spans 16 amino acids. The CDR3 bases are TGTGCCAGCAACCTAGTCGGGGACACTACCACAGATACGCAGTATTTT. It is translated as CASNLVGDTTTDTQYF.

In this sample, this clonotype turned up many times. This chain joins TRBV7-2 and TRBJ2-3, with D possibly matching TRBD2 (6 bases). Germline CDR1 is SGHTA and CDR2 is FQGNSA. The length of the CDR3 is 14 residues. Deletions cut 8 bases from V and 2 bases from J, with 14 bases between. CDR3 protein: CASLGGPYTDTQYF. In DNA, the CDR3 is TGTGCCAGCCTCGGGGGACCATACACAGATACGCAGTATTTT.

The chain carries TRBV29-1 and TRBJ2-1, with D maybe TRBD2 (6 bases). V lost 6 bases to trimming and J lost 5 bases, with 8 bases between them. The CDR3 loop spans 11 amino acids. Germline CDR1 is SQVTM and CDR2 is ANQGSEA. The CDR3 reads CSVGLNNEQFF. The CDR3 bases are TGCAGCGTCGGACTAAACAATGAGCAGTTCTTC.

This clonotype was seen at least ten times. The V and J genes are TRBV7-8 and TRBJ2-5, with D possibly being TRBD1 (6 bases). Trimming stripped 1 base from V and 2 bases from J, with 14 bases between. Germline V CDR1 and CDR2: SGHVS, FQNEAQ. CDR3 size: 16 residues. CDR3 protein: CASSLDNREIQETQYF. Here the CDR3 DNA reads TGTGCCAGCAGCTTAGATAACAGGGAAATTCAAGAGACCCAGTACTTC.

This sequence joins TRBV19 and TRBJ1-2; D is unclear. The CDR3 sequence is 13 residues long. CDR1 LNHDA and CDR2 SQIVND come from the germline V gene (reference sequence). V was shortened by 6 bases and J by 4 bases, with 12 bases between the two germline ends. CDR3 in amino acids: CASSPSSSYGYTF. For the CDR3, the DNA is TGTGCCAGTAGCCCTTCCTCGTCCTATGGCTACACCTTC.

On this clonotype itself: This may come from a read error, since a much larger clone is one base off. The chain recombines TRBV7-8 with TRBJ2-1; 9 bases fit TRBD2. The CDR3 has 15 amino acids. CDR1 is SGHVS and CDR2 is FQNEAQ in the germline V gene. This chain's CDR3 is CAGSLVAGVYNEQFF. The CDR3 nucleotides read TGTGCCGGCAGCTTAGTAGCGGGGGTTTACAATGAGCAGTTCTTC.

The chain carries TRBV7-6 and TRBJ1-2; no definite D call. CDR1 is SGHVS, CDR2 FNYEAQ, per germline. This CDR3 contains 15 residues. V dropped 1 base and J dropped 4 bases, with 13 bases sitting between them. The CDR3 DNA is TGTGCCAGCAGCTTAGGGGCAGGCGGGGTCTATGGCTACACCTTC. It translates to CASSLGAGGVYGYTF.

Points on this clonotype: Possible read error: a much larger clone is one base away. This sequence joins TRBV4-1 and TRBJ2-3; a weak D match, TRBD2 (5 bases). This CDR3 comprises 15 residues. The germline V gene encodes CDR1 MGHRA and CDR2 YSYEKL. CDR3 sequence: CAGSQGRGSTDTQYF. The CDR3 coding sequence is TGCGCCGGCAGCCAAGGCCGGGGAAGCACAGATACGCAGTATTTT.

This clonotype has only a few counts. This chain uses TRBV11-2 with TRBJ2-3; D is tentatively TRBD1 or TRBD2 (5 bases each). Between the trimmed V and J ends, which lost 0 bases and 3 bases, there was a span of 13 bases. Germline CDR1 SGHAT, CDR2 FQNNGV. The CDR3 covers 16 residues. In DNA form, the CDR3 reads TGTGCCAGCAGCTTAGATCAGAGGGGTGGAACAGATACGCAGTATTTT. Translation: CASSLDQRGGTDTQYF.